This T cell receptor (beta chain) was sequenced for a study of graft-versus-host responses after intestinal transplantation. V lost 7 bases, J lost 2 bases, and 8 bases lay in between. The CDR3 contains 13 residues. Germline CDR1 reads WNHNN; CDR2 reads SYGVQD (reference sequence). TCRdb keeps only in-frame clones here, not all; method: immunoSEQ multiplex PCR. The sample holds some 18,000 clones, roughly four fifths seen once. The sequence came from a human patient who received an intestinal transplant, so some T cells may come from the graft donor. The rearrangement uses TRBV10-1 and TRBJ2-2; perhaps TRBD1 as D (5 bases). The sequences come from PBMCs, collected 14 days after transplant. CDR3 residues: CASKQGNTGELFF. The CDR3 DNA reads as TGCGCCAGCAAGCAGGGTAACACCGGGGAGCTGTTTTTT.